This is a list of T cell receptor beta chains from one sample in a study of blood T cell repertoires in COVID-19. This table comes from immunoSEQ multiplex PCR, and its TCRdb copy is limited to in-frame clones, with some not included. The table has around 130,000 clones, roughly four fifths seen once; the top ten hold 10% to 15%. Sequencing input: peripheral blood. The receptors were gathered from a woman between 55 and 75 years old with acute or convalescent COVID-19. CDR3s include the opening cysteine and the closing phenylalanine or tryptophan. The D gene is left open where the match is weak. The size of a clone is reported for some rows only, either as once, few or many, or as a class for expanded clones.

D	V	length	size	J	CDR3	DNA
.	TRBV6-5	13	.	TRBJ1-1	CASKDRGNTEAFF	TGTGCCAGCAAAGATCGGGGGAACACTGAAGCTTTCTTT
.	TRBV30	13	.	TRBJ1-2	CAWSAGPGYGYTF	TGTGCCTGGAGTGCAGGTCCAGGATATGGCTACACCTTC
.	TRBV9	15	.	TRBJ1-2	CASSSKPPAGGGYTF	TGTGCCAGCAGCTCTAAGCCCCCGGCGGGCGGAGGCTACACCTTC
.	TRBV9	15	once	TRBJ1-2	CASSGRGKLGRGYTF	TGTGCCAGCAGCGGGAGGGGAAAGCTCGGTCGGGGCTACACCTTC
.	TRBV7-2	14	.	TRBJ2-2	CASSFYGLLGELFF	TGTGCCAGCAGCTTTTATGGACTCCTCGGGGAGCTGTTTTTT
.	TRBV7-2	12	many	TRBJ2-7	CASSLRGREQYF	TGTGCCAGCAGCTTACGAGGGAGGGAGCAGTACTTC
.	TRBV19	13	few	TRBJ1-1	CASSVRGYTEAFF	TGTGCCAGTAGTGTCCGGGGTTACACTGAAGCTTTCTTT
.	TRBV19	13	.	TRBJ1-1	CASMDQGITEAFF	TGTGCCAGTATGGACCAGGGAATCACTGAAGCTTTCTTT
TRBD1	TRBV7-8	16	.	TRBJ1-1	CASSLGPGGLNTEAFF	TGTGCCAGCAGCTTAGGGCCAGGGGGGCTGAACACTGAAGCTTTCTTT
TRBD1	TRBV27	14	.	TRBJ1-2	CASSFRGAGYGYTF	TGTGCCAGTTCATTCAGGGGGGCAGGCTATGGCTACACCTTC
TRBD1	TRBV7-9	15	.	TRBJ1-1	CASFGTGGDPTEAFF	TGTGCCAGCTTCGGGACAGGGGGCGACCCCACTGAAGCTTTCTTT
TRBD1	TRBV28	15	few	TRBJ1-2	CASSPRDSGYYGYTF	TGTGCCAGCAGTCCCAGGGACAGCGGCTACTATGGCTACACCTTC
.	TRBV25-1	14	.	TRBJ1-4	CASSDPGGVEKLFF	TGTGCCAGCAGTGACCCGGGCGGGGTCGAAAAACTGTTTTTT
.	TRBV11-2	15	.	TRBJ1-6	CASSLGRADNSPLHF	TGTGCCAGCAGCTTAGGGCGGGCGGATAATTCACCCCTCCACTTT
TRBD1	TRBV5-4	15	.	TRBJ1-1	CASSGGRGVNTEAFF	TGTGCCAGCAGCGGAGGCAGGGGGGTGAACACTGAAGCTTTCTTT
TRBD2	TRBV7-3	15	.	TRBJ2-3	CASSAGAGGSDTQYF	TGTGCCAGCAGCGCCGGAGCGGGGGGCTCAGATACGCAGTATTTT
.	TRBV18	18	.	TRBJ2-4	CASSPQGGRSLAKNIQYF	TGTGCCAGCTCACCACAGGGCGGGCGAAGCTTAGCCAAAAACATTCAGTACTTC
.	TRBV4-1	15	.	TRBJ2-4	CASSQEALAKNIQYF	TGCGCCAGCAGCCAGGAGGCCCTAGCCAAAAACATTCAGTACTTC
.	TRBV7-8	17	.	TRBJ1-3	CASSPGGKGGNGNTIYF	TGTGCCAGCAGCCCCGGGGGAAAGGGAGGGAATGGAAACACCATATATTTT
.	TRBV10-3	15	few	TRBJ2-1	CAISAGVAGTNEQFF	TGTGCCATCAGTGCAGGGGTAGCGGGCACTAATGAGCAGTTCTTC
TRBD1	TRBV7-9	14	once	TRBJ2-1	CASSLARGGTVRFF	TGTGCCAGCAGCTTAGCGAGAGGTGGGACAGTGCGGTTCTTC
.	TRBV6-5	12	.	TRBJ1-3	CASGFPGNTIYF	TGTGCCAGCGGTTTTCCGGGAAACACCATATATTTT
.	TRBV6-5	13	.	TRBJ1-5	CASSPLRNQPQHF	TGTGCCAGCAGCCCACTTAGAAACCAGCCCCAGCATTTT
TRBD1	TRBV5-1	12	.	TRBJ1-1	CASSLTGAEAFF	TGCGCCAGCAGCTTAACAGGGGCTGAAGCTTTCTTT
.	TRBV28	14	.	TRBJ2-2	CASRGPANTGELFF	TGTGCCAGCAGGGGCCCCGCGAACACCGGGGAGCTGTTTTTT
TRBD1	TRBV24-1	13	.	TRBJ2-7	CATSDLTGDNRYF	TGTGCCACCAGTGACCTGACAGGGGATAATCGGTACTTC
TRBD1	TRBV5-5	15	.	TRBJ2-5	CASSFGAGGEETQYF	TGTGCCAGCAGCTTTGGAGCAGGGGGTGAAGAGACCCAGTACTTC
TRBD1	TRBV25-1	15	.	TRBJ1-2	CASSITGGAGNGYTF	TGTGCCAGCAGTATTACAGGGGGCGCGGGAAATGGCTACACCTTC
TRBD1	TRBV7-3	16	.	TRBJ1-2	CASSPTGGYANYGYTF	TGTGCCAGCAGCCCTACAGGGGGATACGCTAACTATGGCTACACCTTC
.	TRBV12-3/TRBV12-4	13	.	TRBJ1-5	CASSLALNQPQHF	TGTGCCAGCAGTTTAGCTCTCAATCAGCCCCAGCATTTT
.	TRBV30	11	.	TRBJ2-7	CAWSGLTGQYF	TGTGCCTGGAGTGGATTAACGGGGCAGTACTTC
TRBD1	TRBV6-5	13	few	TRBJ1-2	CASSIQGPSGYTF	TGTGCCAGCAGTATACAGGGGCCTAGTGGCTACACCTTC
TRBD1	TRBV25-1	13	.	TRBJ1-2	CASRGDRPTGYTF	TGTGCCAGCAGGGGGGACAGGCCAACGGGCTACACCTTC
TRBD1	TRBV19	13	few	TRBJ1-2	CASRGDRGYGYTF	TGTGCCAGTAGGGGGGACAGGGGTTATGGCTACACCTTC
.	TRBV10-2	13	.	TRBJ1-1	CASSFREGTEAFF	TGCGCCAGCAGCTTCAGGGAGGGCACTGAAGCTTTCTTT
.	TRBV18	13	few	TRBJ1-1	CASSLTGNTEAFF	TGTGCCAGCTCATTGACAGGAAACACTGAAGCTTTCTTT
TRBD2	TRBV7-9	14	.	TRBJ2-3	CASSPSGGTDTQYF	TGTGCCAGCAGTCCTAGCGGGGGCACAGATACGCAGTATTTT
TRBD1	TRBV7-2	15	.	TRBJ1-2	CASSSGTGGFYGYTF	TGTGCCAGCAGTTCTGGGACAGGGGGTTTCTATGGCTACACCTTC
.	TRBV6-1	15	once	TRBJ1-6	CASSRSQGFNSPLHF	TGTGCCAGCAGTCGCAGTCAGGGGTTTAATTCACCCCTCCACTTT
.	TRBV19	15	.	TRBJ2-4	CASSRLTEAKNIQYF	TGTGCCAGTAGTAGACTCACTGAAGCCAAAAACATTCAGTACTTC
.	TRBV2	16	.	TRBJ1-5	CASSEAVAQGNQPQHF	TGTGCCAGCAGTGAAGCTGTTGCACAGGGTAATCAGCCCCAGCATTTT
.	TRBV27	16	.	TRBJ2-2	CASSLYGGSNTGELFF	TGTGCCAGCAGTTTATATGGGGGCTCGAACACCGGGGAGCTGTTTTTT
.	TRBV10-3	12	.	TRBJ2-7	CAISDRANEQYF	TGTGCCATCAGTGACAGGGCCAACGAGCAGTACTTC
TRBD1	TRBV10-3	15	.	TRBJ2-2	CAVQRGQGESGELFF	TGTGCCGTTCAACGAGGACAGGGGGAATCCGGGGAGCTGTTTTTT
TRBD2	TRBV3-1/TRBV3-2	15	few	TRBJ2-5	CASSLRTSVGETQYF	TGTGCCAGCAGCCTGAGGACTAGCGTCGGGGAGACCCAGTACTTC
.	TRBV6-1	12	.	TRBJ1-1	CASSELSREAFF	TGTGCCAGCAGTGAATTAAGCCGTGAAGCTTTCTTT
TRBD1	TRBV6-6	16	.	TRBJ1-2	CASSYGRDRLNYGYTF	TGTGCCAGCAGTTACGGCCGGGACAGGCTGAACTATGGCTACACCTTC
.	TRBV4-1	15	.	TRBJ1-1	CASRWGVALNTEAFF	TGCGCCAGCAGATGGGGGGTCGCTTTGAACACTGAAGCTTTCTTT
TRBD2	TRBV5-4	16	once	TRBJ2-1	CASRRTSGVFDGEQFF	TGTGCCAGCAGACGTACTAGCGGGGTCTTTGACGGGGAGCAGTTCTTC